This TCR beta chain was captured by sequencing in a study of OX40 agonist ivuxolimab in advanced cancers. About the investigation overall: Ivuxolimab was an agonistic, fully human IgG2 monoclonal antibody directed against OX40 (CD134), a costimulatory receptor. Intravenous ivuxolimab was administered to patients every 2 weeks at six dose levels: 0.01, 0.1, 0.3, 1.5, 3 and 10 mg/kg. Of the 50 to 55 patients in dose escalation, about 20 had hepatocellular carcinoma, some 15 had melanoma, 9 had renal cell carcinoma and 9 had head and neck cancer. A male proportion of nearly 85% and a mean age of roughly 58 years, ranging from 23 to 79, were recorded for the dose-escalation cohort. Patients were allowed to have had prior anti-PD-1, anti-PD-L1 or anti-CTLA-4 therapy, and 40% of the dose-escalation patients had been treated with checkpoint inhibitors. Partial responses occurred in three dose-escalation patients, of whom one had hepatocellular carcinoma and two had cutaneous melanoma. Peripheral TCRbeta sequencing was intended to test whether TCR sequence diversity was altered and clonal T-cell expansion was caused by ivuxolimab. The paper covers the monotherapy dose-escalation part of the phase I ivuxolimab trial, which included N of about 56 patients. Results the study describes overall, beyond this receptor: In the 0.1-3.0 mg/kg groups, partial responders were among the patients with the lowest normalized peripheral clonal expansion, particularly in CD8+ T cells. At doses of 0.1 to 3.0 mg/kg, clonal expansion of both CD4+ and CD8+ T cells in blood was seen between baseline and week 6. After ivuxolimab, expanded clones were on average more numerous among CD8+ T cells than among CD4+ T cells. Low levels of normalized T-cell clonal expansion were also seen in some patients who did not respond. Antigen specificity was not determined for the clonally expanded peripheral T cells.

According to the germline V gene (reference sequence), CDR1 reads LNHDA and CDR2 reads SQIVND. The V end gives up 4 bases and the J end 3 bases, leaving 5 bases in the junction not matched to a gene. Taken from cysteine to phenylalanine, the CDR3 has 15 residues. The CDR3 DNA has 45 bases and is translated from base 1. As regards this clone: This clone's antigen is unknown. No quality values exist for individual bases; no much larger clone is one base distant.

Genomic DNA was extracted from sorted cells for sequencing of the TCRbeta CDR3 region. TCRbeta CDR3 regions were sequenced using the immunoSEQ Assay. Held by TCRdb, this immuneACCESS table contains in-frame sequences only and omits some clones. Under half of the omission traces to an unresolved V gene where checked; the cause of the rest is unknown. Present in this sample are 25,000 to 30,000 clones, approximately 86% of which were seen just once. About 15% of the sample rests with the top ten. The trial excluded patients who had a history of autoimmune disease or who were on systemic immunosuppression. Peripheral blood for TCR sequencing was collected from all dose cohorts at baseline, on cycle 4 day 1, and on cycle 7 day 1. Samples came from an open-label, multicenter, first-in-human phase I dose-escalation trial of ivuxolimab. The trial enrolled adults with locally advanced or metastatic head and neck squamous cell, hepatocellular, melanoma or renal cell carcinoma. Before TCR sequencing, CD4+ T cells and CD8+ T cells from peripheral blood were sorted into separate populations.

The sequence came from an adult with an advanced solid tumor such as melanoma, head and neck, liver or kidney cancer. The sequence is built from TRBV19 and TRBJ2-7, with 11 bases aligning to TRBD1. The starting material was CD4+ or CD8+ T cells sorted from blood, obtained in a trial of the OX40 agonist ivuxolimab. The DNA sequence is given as TGTGCCAGTAGTACCACCGGGACAGGGGGCTACGAGCAGTACTTC. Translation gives CASSTTGTGGYEQYF.